These 10 T cell receptor beta chains originate from one sample sequenced in a study of OX40 agonist ivuxolimab in advanced cancers. This table comes from immunoSEQ multiplex PCR, and its TCRdb copy is limited to in-frame clones, with some not included. The sample lists about 67,000 clones; more than 75% were seen once. The sequenced sample was CD4+ or CD8+ T cells sorted from blood, obtained in a trial of the OX40 agonist ivuxolimab. These TCRs come from an adult with an advanced solid tumor such as melanoma, head and neck, liver or kidney cancer.

The chain recombines TRBV18 with TRBJ2-2, with D perhaps matching TRBD2 (5 bases). Looked up from germline, CDR1 is KGHSH and CDR2 is LQKENI. Trimming took 1 base from V and 4 from J, leaving 16 bases between them. The CDR3 contains 17 residues. This chain's CDR3 is CASSPRGKLASTGELFF. The CDR3 bases are TGTGCCAGCTCACCACGTGGCAAGCTAGCTTCCACCGGGGAGCTGTTTTTT.

The genes are TRBV21-1 and TRBJ1-5; TRBD1, the table's D call, was not compared with the DNA. TRBV21-1 is deemed a pseudogene. The CDR3 covers 17 residues. The CDR3 DNA is TGTGCCAGCAGCAAAGCGGACGGCAGGGCTTTTGATCAGCCCCAGCATTTT. Its protein product is CASSKADGRAFDQPQHF.

This chain joins TRBV5-1 and TRBJ2-3; 8 nucleotides agree with TRBD2. V lost 4 bases to trimming and J lost 2 bases; unmatched junction nucleotides: 9. The length of the CDR3 is 16 residues. Germline values: CDR1 SGHRS, CDR2 YFSETQ. CDR3: CASSGASAGATDTQYF. In DNA form, the CDR3 reads TGCGCCAGCAGCGGGGCCTCAGCGGGGGCCACAGATACGCAGTATTTT.

The V gene is TRBV28, the J gene TRBJ2-2; D gene uncertain. The V end lost 4 bases, the J end lost 3 bases, and 15 bases lay between the germline ends. From germline, CDR1 is MDHEN and CDR2 SYDVKM. This CDR3 region has 16 residues. The DNA for the CDR3 is TGTGCCAGCAGTTCGAAGGCTCCTTCCGACACCGGGGAGCTGTTTTTT. It codes for CASSSKAPSDTGELFF.

This sequence joins TRBV10-1 and TRBJ2-3, with D perhaps given as TRBD1 or TRBD2 (5 bases each). There are 18 residues in the CDR3. V lost 0 bases and J 6 bases, leaving 22 bases between the germline ends. Germline-derived CDR1 and CDR2 are WNHNN and SYGVQD (reference sequence). The CDR3 here is CASSESERRPTPGDTQYF. The CDR3 region has the DNA TGCGCCAGCAGTGAGTCCGAGAGGAGGCCAACCCCAGGGGATACGCAGTATTTT.

The chain carries TRBV19 and TRBJ2-2; D unresolved. The germline gives CDR1 LNHDA, CDR2 SQIVND (reference sequence). CDR3 length equals 15 residues. Between the trimmed V and J ends, which lost 6 bases and 1 base, there was a span of 12 bases. This chain's CDR3 is CASSFLGQNTGELFF. In nucleotides, the CDR3 is TGTGCCAGTAGCTTCTTGGGCCAGAACACCGGGGAGCTGTTTTTT.

This chain joins TRBV7-8 and TRBJ1-3; D is unclear. Trimming left V 3 bases short and J 4 bases short, with 7 bases between. The CDR3 runs to 13 residues. Germline V CDR1 and CDR2: SGHVS, FQNEAQ. In DNA form, the CDR3 reads TGTGCCAGCAGCTTGAGGGAGGGAAACACCATATATTTT. Its translation is CASSLREGNTIYF.

The V gene is TRBV29-1, the J gene TRBJ1-1, with D unclear. Germline CDR1 reads SQVTM; CDR2 reads ANQGSEA. The CDR3 length is 11 residues. The ends were cut back, 3 bases at V and 4 bases at J, with 6 bases in the middle. The CDR3: CSVDHSTEAFF. The CDR3 bases are TGCAGCGTTGATCACAGCACTGAAGCTTTCTTT.

The chain carries TRBV7-8 and TRBJ2-1; TRBD1 is a possible D gene (6 bases). V was cut by 5 bases and J by 4 bases, with 18 bases left in between. This CDR3 comprises 16 residues. Per germline, CDR1 SGHVS and CDR2 FQNEAQ. The CDR3 coding sequence is TGTGCCAGCAGCGCCACGAGGGGGTGGGGGTACAATGAGCAGTTCTTC. Translating it yields CASSATRGWGYNEQFF.

The chain uses TRBV7-9 and TRBJ2-3; 8 bases fit TRBD1. V gave up 4 bases and J gave up 2 bases; unmatched junction bases: 8. Germline assignment: CDR1 SEHNR and CDR2 FQNEAQ (reference sequence). CDR3 length equals 16 residues. CDR3 region: CASSSGTGLNTDTQYF. The CDR3 coding sequence is TGTGCCAGCAGCTCCGGGACAGGCTTGAACACAGATACGCAGTATTTT.